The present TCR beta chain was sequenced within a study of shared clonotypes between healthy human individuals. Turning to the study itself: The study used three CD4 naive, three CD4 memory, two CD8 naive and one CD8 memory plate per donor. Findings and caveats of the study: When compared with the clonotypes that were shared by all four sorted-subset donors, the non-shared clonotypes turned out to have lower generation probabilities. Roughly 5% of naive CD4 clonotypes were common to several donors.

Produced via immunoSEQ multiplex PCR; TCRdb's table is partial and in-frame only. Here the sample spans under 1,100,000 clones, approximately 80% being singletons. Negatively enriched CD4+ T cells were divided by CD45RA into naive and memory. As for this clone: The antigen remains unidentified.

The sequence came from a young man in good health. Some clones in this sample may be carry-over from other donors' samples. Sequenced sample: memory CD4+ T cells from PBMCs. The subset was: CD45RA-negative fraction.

The CDR3 DNA is TGTGCCAGCAGCCCCGGGACAGAGAACTATGGCTACACCTTC. Protein product: CASSPGTENYGYTF. V is TRBV7-9 and J is TRBJ1-2; TRBD1 aligns across 7 bases. CDR3 length: 14 residues. Germline CDR1 is SEHNR and CDR2 is FQNEAQ (reference sequence). V shed 5 bases, J shed 2 bases, and the junction held 5 bases outside the gene matches.